This T cell receptor (beta chain) appears in the sequencing data of a study of blood T cell repertoires in COVID-19. Across the whole study: Whether acute or convalescent, the COVID-19 samples came from the United States, Italy and Spain.

Germline V CDR1 and CDR2: SGHRS, YFSETQ. J gave up 11 bases and V 0 bases, and 13 bases lay outside the gene matches. CDR3 size: 16 residues. As handled by the study authors: How many nucleated cells were present was estimated from reference gene primer amplification. Assay used: immunoSEQ multiplex PCR; TCRdb lists only in-frame clones, some missing. Clonal size and the V and J genes are those of that table, whereas D and trimming came from the DNA. The table includes over 70,000 clones, approximately 89% detected once. The chain joins TRBV5-1 to TRBJ2-1; 8 bases line up with TRBD2. The specimen sequenced was peripheral blood. The TCR comes from a man over 45 with COVID-19, enrolled during active disease. CDR3 protein: CASSLVPGGPNLKQFF. For the CDR3, the DNA is TGCGCCAGCAGCTTGGTTCCGGGAGGGCCCAATCTCAAGCAGTTCTTC. Full variable domain (remainder filled in from reference TRBV5-1 and TRBJ2-1): KAGVTQTPRYLIKTRGQQVTLSCSPISGHRSVSWYQQTPGQGLQFLFEYFSETQRNKGNFPGRFSGRQFSNSRSEMNVSTLELGDSALYLCASSLVPGGPNLKQFFGPGTRLTVL.